This record looks at one T cell receptor (beta chain) sequence and its context. Its antigen is currently not known. Base qualities are not recorded, but no much larger clone differs from it by a single base. Counted from cysteine to phenylalanine, this CDR3 has 14 amino acids. Left in the record is the CDR3 DNA by itself, 42 bases read in frame from the first base. Relative to germline, V is 3 bases shorter and J is 5 bases shorter, with 11 bases between their ends. Moderately to severely active disease, a Clinical Activity Score of at least 3, a NOSPECS grade of at least 4, and a duration under 3 months were present in ophthalmopathy patients. The study excluded patients with uncontrolled infections, other autoimmune diseases, pregnancy or lactation. Diagnoses relied on clinical symptoms, serum thyroxine and TRAb, thyroid ultrasound and orbital computed tomography. PBMCs were isolated from more than 9 ml of fresh peripheral blood by Ficoll-Paque density gradient centrifugation. Total RNA was extracted using Trizol reagent, and RNA quality was assessed on an Agilent 2100 Bioanalyzer.

This entry comes from a study of T cells in Graves' hyperthyroidism and ophthalmopathy (dated by TCRdb to 2018 to 2020). Concerning the study at large: Peripheral blood samples were taken at the time of initial diagnosis, prior to any treatment. To identify distinguishing TCR V-J signatures, a discovery cohort of 100 or so patients was used, comprising 40 to 45 with Graves' ophthalmopathy and approximately 57 with stable Graves' hyperthyroidism. An independent validation cohort of 18 to 20 hyperthyroidism patients and over 15 patients who later progressed to ophthalmopathy tested prospective prediction of ophthalmopathy. The 90 or so discovery patients were randomly split 7:3 into training and test sets. In six Graves' hyperthyroidism patients, the study also compared T-cell repertoires from thyroid tissue with T-cell repertoires from blood. After blood sampling, hyperthyroidism patients were treated with methimazole at a starting dose of 30 mg daily, and ophthalmopathy patients were treated with high-dose intravenous methylprednisolone. The paper describes TCR Vbeta CDR3 sequencing of more than 120 peripheral blood samples, made up of 43 ophthalmopathy patients, around 78 hyperthyroidism patients and some 17 progressor patients.

The TCR beta CDR3 regions were amplified from the RNA transcripts. A first-round RT-PCR of the TCR CDR3 used the HTBI primer set with the Qiagen OneStep RT-PCR kit. A second multiplex PCR round built the libraries, followed by size selection and purification. The libraries were sequenced on an Illumina HiSeq2000 using paired-end 100 bp reads. Per the authors' processing: SOAPnuke was used to process the raw data, throwing out any read that contained adapters or uncalled bases, had a mean Phred below 15, or lacked an exact constant-primer or identifier match. COPE v1.2.5 was used to merge the high-quality paired reads, and each unique nucleotide sequence was defined as a clonotype. MiTCR v1.1 was used to align clonotypes to the IMGT TRBV, TRBD and TRBJ reference segments. The analysis included only V-J combinations with a frequency above 0.0001, which together covered around 99% of the repertoires. The TCS score was defined as F50 (clonal expansion) divided by E x V (chaos), with BLOSUM62-based TCRdist calculated between CDR3 peptides within each V-J. Welch's t-statistics and random forest reduced roughly 500 V-J features to fewer than 15, which were used in a naive Bayes classifier (R e1071). In TCRdb, the public reads were trimmed at Q25 with fastp and aligned with MiXCR, with productive beta chains retained. A single entry per CDR3 protein holds the most common genes and DNA from its merged rows. The V and J calls reflect TCRdb's pipeline rather than the authors' work. For this sample there are roughly 520,000 distinct CDR3 sequences; around 22% appear just once. The ten largest clonotypes hold about 11% of the sample.

The full study reports these points: In validation, the model predicted progression to ophthalmopathy a median of about 6.5 months before onset, with roughly 68% sensitivity and 72.22% specificity. In cross-validation, a model built on a 13 V-J signature told ophthalmopathy apart from stable hyperthyroidism with roughly 87% sensitivity and approximately 81% specificity, and in testing the same model reached 80%/75%. Sample size was not statistically predetermined, and blinding of investigators to group allocation was not performed. Most expanded thyroid clonotypes (frequency above 0.001) were also found in blood, which suggests that blood repertoires may mirror thyroid immune responses.

The specimen was blood. This chain joins TRBV12-3 or TRBV12-4 to TRBJ1-5; matching of 5 bases hints at TRBD1 as the D gene. This TCR came from a woman aged 30 to 39 with Graves' ophthalmopathy. The CDR3 in this case is CASSLEGSHQPQHF. The DNA sequence is given as TGTGCCAGCAGTTTGGAGGGGTCCCATCAGCCCCAGCATTTT.